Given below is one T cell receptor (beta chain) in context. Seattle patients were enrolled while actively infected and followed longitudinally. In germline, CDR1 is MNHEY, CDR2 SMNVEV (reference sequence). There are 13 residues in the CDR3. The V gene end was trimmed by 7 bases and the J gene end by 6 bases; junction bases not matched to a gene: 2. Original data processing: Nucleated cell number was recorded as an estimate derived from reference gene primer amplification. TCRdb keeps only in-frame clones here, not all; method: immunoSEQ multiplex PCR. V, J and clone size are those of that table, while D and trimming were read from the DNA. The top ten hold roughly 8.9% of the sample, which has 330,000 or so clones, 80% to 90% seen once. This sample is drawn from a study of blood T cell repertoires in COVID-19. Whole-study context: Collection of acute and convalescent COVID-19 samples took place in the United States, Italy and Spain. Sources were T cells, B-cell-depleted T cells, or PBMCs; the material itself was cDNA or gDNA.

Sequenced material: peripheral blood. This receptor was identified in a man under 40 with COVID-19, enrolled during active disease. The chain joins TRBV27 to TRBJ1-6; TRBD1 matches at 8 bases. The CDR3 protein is CASNGTGNSPLHF. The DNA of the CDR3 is TGTGCCAGCAACGGGACAGGTAATTCACCCCTCCACTTT.